Listed here is a single T cell receptor (beta chain). These data originate in a study of control samples from healthy donors and cancer patients. Germline CDR1 GTSNPN, CDR2 SVGIG (reference sequence). This CDR3 spans 13 amino acids. V was cut by 3 bases and J by 6 bases, with 12 bases left in between. Measured with immunoSEQ multiplex PCR; TCRdb has only the in-frame clones, and not every one. The repertoire holds some 56,000 clones, with roughly 94% as singletons. Input material: blood. The V and J genes are TRBV30 and TRBJ1-5, with a tentative D call TRBD1 (6 bases). This sequence originates from a man aged 25-45 years in good health. CDR3 protein: CAWRGGGGQPQHF. As DNA, the CDR3 is TGTGCCTGGAGAGGGGGGGGAGGTCAGCCCCAGCATTTT.